This record concerns one T cell receptor beta chain sequence. Under the authors' procedure: Reference gene primer amplification yielded estimated nucleated cell counts. Method: immunoSEQ multiplex PCR; TCRdb's copy keeps in-frame clones and lacks some. Clonal size and the V and J genes are those of that table, whereas D and trimming came from the DNA. There are roughly 500,000 clones in the sample; 70% to 90% occur only once, and approximately 1.8% lies in the top ten. The germline V and J ends were trimmed by 0 bases and 11 bases, with 8 bases remaining between them. The germline V gene encodes CDR1 SGHDN and CDR2 FVKESK. There are 13 residues in the CDR3. This record comes from a study of blood T cell repertoires in COVID-19. Recovery among Cohort 3 donors was established by two negative PCRs, clearance, or symptom resolution.

This clonotype was sampled from a woman between 40 and 55 years old who had recovered from COVID-19. Material for sequencing was PBMCs or T cells enriched from blood (not recorded which). V gene TRBV14 combines with J gene TRBJ1-6; D perhaps matches TRBD1 (6 bases). CDR3 sequence: CASSQDRDTPLHF. The DNA for the CDR3 is TGTGCCAGCAGCCAAGACCGGGACACACCCCTCCACTTT.